This TCR beta chain was sequenced in a study of T cells in Graves' hyperthyroidism and ophthalmopathy. At the level of the study: Before treatment of any kind, peripheral blood was taken at initial diagnosis. Study observations and caveats: A 13 V-J model separated ophthalmopathy from stable hyperthyroidism.

This clonotype was observed a few times. The antigen is not known. RNA transcripts yielded amplified TCR beta CDR3 regions. TCR CDR3 underwent first-round RT-PCR with the HTBI primer set. TCRdb passed the multiplex PCR reads through MiXCR, listing each CDR3 protein once. The sample carries hundreds of thousands of distinct CDR3 sequences, about 15% recorded once. The study enrolled patients aged 18 to 65 with newly diagnosed hyperthyroidism of under 2 months' duration. Uncontrolled infection, other autoimmune disease, pregnancy or lactation barred patients from enrollment. Trimming shortened V by 3 bases and J by 7 bases, and 10 bases separated the two germline ends. This CDR3 is 12 amino acids long. In germline, CDR1 is KGHSH, CDR2 LQKENI.

The sequenced sample was blood. The TCR sequence derives from a woman aged 35 to 49 with Graves' hyperthyroidism. The chain has TRBV18 and TRBJ2-7; tentatively, D is TRBD2 (5 bases). CDR3 sequence reads: CASSPSRDEQYF. CDR3 bases: TGTGCCAGCTCACCGTCCCGGGATGAGCAGTACTTC.